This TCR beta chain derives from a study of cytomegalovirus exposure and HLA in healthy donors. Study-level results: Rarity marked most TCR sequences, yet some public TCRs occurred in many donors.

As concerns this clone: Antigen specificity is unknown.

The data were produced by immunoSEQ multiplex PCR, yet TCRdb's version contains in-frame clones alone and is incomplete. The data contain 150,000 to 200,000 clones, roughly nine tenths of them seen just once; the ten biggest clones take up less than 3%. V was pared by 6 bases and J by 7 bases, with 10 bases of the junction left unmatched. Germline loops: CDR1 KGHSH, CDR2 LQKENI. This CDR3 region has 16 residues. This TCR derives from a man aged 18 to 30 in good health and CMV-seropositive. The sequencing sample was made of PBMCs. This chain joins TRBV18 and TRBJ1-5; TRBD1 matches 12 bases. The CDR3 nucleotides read TGTGCCAGCTCCCCCGTGGGGACAGGGGGCGAACAGCCCCAGCATTTT. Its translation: CASSPVGTGGEQPQHF.